This is a list of T cell receptor beta chains from one sample in a study of response to subunit inactivated influenza vaccine. TCRdb ran MiXCR on the RT-PCR reads and lists one entry per CDR3 protein. Found here are some 550,000 distinct CDR3 sequences, around 21% of them singletons; the top ten hold approximately 3%. These same data were also listed under a study on T cells expressing NK-cell markers.

The specimen comprised CD4+ T cells sorted from PBMCs, sampled 11 to 12 days after vaccination. Receptor source: a man in his fifties who received an inactivated influenza vaccine. Both conserved end residues are part of each CDR3. The D gene is left open where the match is weak. Clone sizes are given selectively: once, few, many, or a class where the clone is expanded.

-,TRBJ1-2,-,TRBV12-3/TRBV12-4,CASSFRDNYGYTF,TGTGCCAGCAGTTTCCGGGACAACTATGGCTACACCTTC
-,TRBJ2-2,TRBD2,TRBV19,CASSMLAGGATGELFF,TGTGCCAGTAGTATGTTAGCGGGAGGGGCCACCGGGGAGCTGTTTTTT
few,TRBJ2-7,TRBD2,TRBV12-3/TRBV12-4,CASRGLAGNYEQYF,TGTGCCAGCAGGGGACTAGCGGGGAACTACGAGCAGTACTTC
few,TRBJ2-7,TRBD1,TRBV5-1,CASSLFIRQGVRNEQYF,TGCGCCAGCAGCCTATTTATTCGACAGGGGGTTCGTAACGAGCAGTACTTC
once,TRBJ2-7,-,TRBV20-1,CSATPGQLIYEQYF,TGCAGTGCTACACCGGGACAACTAATTTACGAGCAGTACTTC
few,TRBJ1-1,TRBD1,TRBV6-2/TRBV6-3,CASSYGKGAANTEAFF,TGTGCCAGCAGTTACGGGAAGGGGGCGGCGAACACTGAAGCTTTCTTT
few,TRBJ1-3,-,TRBV4-3,CASSRRYTSGNTIYF,TGCGCCAGCAGTCGTCGGTATACCTCTGGAAACACCATATATTTT
few,TRBJ1-1,TRBD1,TRBV5-4,CASSDGTGMGTEAFF,TGTGCCAGCAGCGACGGGACAGGGATGGGCACTGAAGCTTTCTTT
few,TRBJ2-1,-,TRBV7-9,CASSTGLLNEQFF,TGTGCCAGCAGCACCGGACTTCTGAATGAGCAGTTCTTC
few,TRBJ2-7,TRBD2,TRBV12-3/TRBV12-4,CASSLTSGGAYEQYF,TGTGCCAGCAGTTTGACAAGCGGGGGGGCGTACGAGCAGTACTTC
-,TRBJ2-3,-,TRBV10-3,CAISESYEERYVADTQYF,TGTGCCATCAGTGAGTCGTATGAGGAGCGGTACGTTGCAGATACGCAGTATTTT
few,TRBJ2-1,TRBD1,TRBV5-6,CASSPGQVFYNEQFF,TGTGCCAGCAGCCCCGGACAGGTTTTTTACAATGAGCAGTTCTTC
few,TRBJ2-6,-,TRBV5-5,CASSSDGTRGANVLTF,TGTGCCAGCAGCTCCGACGGGACGAGAGGGGCCAACGTCCTGACTTTC
few,TRBJ2-5,-,TRBV10-2,CASRRGRGPQETQYF,TGCGCCAGCAGGCGGGGGCGGGGGCCACAAGAGACCCAGTACTTC
-,TRBJ2-1,TRBD2,TRBV6-2/TRBV6-3,CASSRPSGRALGDNEQFF,TGTGCCAGCAGCCGCCCGAGCGGGAGGGCCCTCGGGGACAATGAGCAGTTCTTC
-,TRBJ2-3,-,TRBV7-2,CASSLSSTTDTQYF,TGTGCCAGCAGCTTATCTAGCACTACAGATACGCAGTATTTT
-,TRBJ1-5,-,TRBV6-2/TRBV6-3,CASSMGARDQPQHF,TGTGCCAGCAGCATGGGGGCGCGCGATCAGCCCCAGCATTTT
few,TRBJ1-5,-,TRBV19,CASSPRTSNQPQHF,TGTGCCAGTAGCCCTCGGACTAGCAATCAGCCCCAGCATTTT
-,TRBJ2-3,-,TRBV14,CASSPWGSGADTQYF,TGTGCCAGCAGCCCCTGGGGGAGTGGAGCAGATACGCAGTATTTT
few,TRBJ2-1,-,TRBV20-1,CSARRGPSLDEQFF,TGCAGTGCTAGGAGGGGTCCTTCCCTCGATGAGCAGTTCTTC
few,TRBJ2-1,TRBD2,TRBV5-4,CASRAPGLAGVHNEQFF,TGTGCCAGCAGGGCCCCGGGACTAGCGGGAGTTCACAATGAGCAGTTCTTC
-,TRBJ2-3,-,TRBV9,CASSVARGRAGGGTDTQYF,TGTGCCAGCAGCGTAGCGCGGGGGAGAGCAGGGGGCGGCACAGATACGCAGTATTTT
-,TRBJ2-3,-,TRBV29-1,CSVAARATDTQYF,TGCAGCGTTGCGGCTAGGGCCACAGATACGCAGTATTTT
few,TRBJ1-6,-,TRBV6-5,CASSYYRAHGTTNSPLHF,TGTGCCAGCAGTTATTACCGGGCGCACGGGACAACGAATTCACCCCTCCACTTT
-,TRBJ2-1,-,TRBV20-1,CSARVGVRVPYNEQFF,TGCAGTGCTAGAGTGGGGGTGAGGGTCCCTTACAATGAGCAGTTCTTC
-,TRBJ2-7,-,TRBV28,CASRTGVRYEQYF,TGTGCCAGCAGGACGGGGGTGCGCTACGAGCAGTACTTC
few,TRBJ2-7,-,TRBV18,CASSPGSVYEQYF,TGTGCCAGCTCACCGGGAAGTGTATACGAGCAGTACTTC
-,TRBJ2-7,TRBD1,TRBV5-1,CASSSGDRLGIGEQYF,TGCGCCAGCAGCTCCGGGGACAGGTTGGGGATTGGGGAGCAGTACTTC
few,TRBJ2-1,-,TRBV10-1,CASSALRYNEQFF,TGCGCCAGCAGTGCCCTCCGATACAATGAGCAGTTCTTC
-,TRBJ2-5,TRBD2,TRBV20-1,CSASLAGGPETQYF,TGCAGTGCCTCTCTAGCGGGAGGGCCAGAGACCCAGTACTTC
-,TRBJ1-2,TRBD1,TRBV7-3,CASSESGTAKGYTF,TGTGCCAGCAGCGAGTCCGGGACAGCGAAAGGCTACACCTTC
-,TRBJ2-4,-,TRBV7-9,CASSHTSGVAKNIQYF,TGTGCCAGCAGTCACACCTCAGGGGTAGCCAAAAACATTCAGTACTTC
-,TRBJ1-1,-,TRBV29-1,CSVPGFVGTEAFF,TGCAGCGTTCCCGGTTTTGTGGGCACTGAAGCTTTCTTT
-,TRBJ1-2,-,TRBV6-1,CASSPRGSNYGYTF,TGTGCCAGCAGTCCTAGGGGTTCGAACTATGGCTACACCTTC
-,TRBJ2-7,TRBD2,TRBV12-3/TRBV12-4,CASRTSGWAREQYF,TGTGCCAGCAGGACTAGCGGGTGGGCTAGGGAGCAGTACTTC
once,TRBJ1-5,-,TRBV6-2/TRBV6-3,CASSYGTAGNQPQHF,TGTGCCAGCAGTTACGGGACGGCGGGGAATCAGCCCCAGCATTTT
-,TRBJ2-7,-,TRBV9,CASSPRQSSYEQYF,TGTGCCAGCAGCCCACGACAGAGCTCCTACGAGCAGTACTTC
few,TRBJ1-3,-,TRBV12-3/TRBV12-4,CASSFGVSGNTIYF,TGTGCCAGCAGTTTCGGGGTCTCCGGAAACACCATATATTTT
few,TRBJ2-5,-,TRBV27,CASSLSQGFETQYF,TGTGCCAGCAGTTTATCGCAGGGGTTCGAGACCCAGTACTTC
-,TRBJ2-7,TRBD1,TRBV6-2/TRBV6-3,CASSYSPGQGTYEQYF,TGTGCCAGCAGTTACTCACCGGGACAGGGTACCTACGAGCAGTACTTC
-,TRBJ2-3,TRBD2,TRBV6-7,CASSYAKLAGNTDTQYF,TGTGCCAGCAGTTACGCCAAACTAGCGGGAAACACAGATACGCAGTATTTT
-,TRBJ1-5,-,TRBV20-1,CSALKGASNQPQHF,TGCAGTGCCCTAAAAGGGGCTAGCAATCAGCCCCAGCATTTT
few,TRBJ2-5,-,TRBV6-7,CASRPLPQYF,TGTGCCAGCAGGCCCTTGCCCCAGTACTTC
-,TRBJ2-1,-,TRBV3-1,CASSQAIGHNEQFF,TGTGCCAGCAGCCAAGCTATCGGACACAATGAGCAGTTCTTC
once,TRBJ2-5,-,TRBV20-1,CSARDPLAGSQETQYF,TGCAGTGCTAGAGACCCCTTGGCCGGGAGCCAAGAGACCCAGTACTTC
few,TRBJ2-3,TRBD2,TRBV24-1,CATSDPSGGGTDTQYF,TGTGCCACCAGTGACCCTAGCGGGGGCGGCACAGATACGCAGTATTTT
few,TRBJ2-2,-,TRBV9,CASSVQGRDTGELFF,TGTGCCAGCAGCGTACAGGGAAGGGACACCGGGGAGCTGTTTTTT
few,TRBJ2-3,-,TRBV6-1,CASRLSRDSNTQYF,TGTGCCAGCAGGCTGAGCCGGGACTCCAATACGCAGTATTTT
few,TRBJ2-3,-,TRBV7-2,CASRKTTDTQYF,TGTGCCAGCAGAAAGACCACAGATACGCAGTATTTT
many,TRBJ2-1,TRBD2,TRBV29-1,CSAKTSGSYEQFF,TGCAGCGCTAAGACTAGCGGGAGTTATGAGCAGTTCTTC
few,TRBJ2-7,TRBD2,TRBV20-1,CSASGSTSGSSYEQYF,TGCAGTGCTAGTGGGTCGACTAGCGGGAGCTCCTACGAGCAGTACTTC
-,TRBJ2-7,-,TRBV29-1,CSVGLSGYEQYF,TGCAGCGTTGGGTTAAGTGGCTACGAGCAGTACTTC
-,TRBJ1-4,TRBD1,TRBV7-2,CASSLVVTTGVGEKLFF,TGTGCCAGCAGCTTAGTAGTAACGACAGGGGTCGGGGAAAAACTGTTTTTT